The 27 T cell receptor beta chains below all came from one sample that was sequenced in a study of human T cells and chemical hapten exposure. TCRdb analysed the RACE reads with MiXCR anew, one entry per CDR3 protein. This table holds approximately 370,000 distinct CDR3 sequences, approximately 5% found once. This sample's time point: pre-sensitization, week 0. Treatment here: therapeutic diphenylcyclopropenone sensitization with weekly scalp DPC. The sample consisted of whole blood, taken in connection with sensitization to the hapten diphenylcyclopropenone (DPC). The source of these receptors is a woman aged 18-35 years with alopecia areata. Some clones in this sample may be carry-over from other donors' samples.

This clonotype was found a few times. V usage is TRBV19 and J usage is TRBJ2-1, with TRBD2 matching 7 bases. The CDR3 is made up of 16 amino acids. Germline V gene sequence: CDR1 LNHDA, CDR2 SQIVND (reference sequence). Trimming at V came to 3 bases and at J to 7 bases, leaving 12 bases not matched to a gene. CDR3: CASSIGGSGEQNEQFF. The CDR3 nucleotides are TGTGCCAGTAGTATCGGGGGAAGCGGGGAACAAAATGAGCAGTTCTTC.

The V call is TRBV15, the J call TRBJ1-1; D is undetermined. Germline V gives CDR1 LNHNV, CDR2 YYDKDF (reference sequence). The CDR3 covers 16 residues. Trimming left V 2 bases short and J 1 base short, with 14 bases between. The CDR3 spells CATSRSLVGENTEAFF. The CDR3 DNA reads TGTGCCACCAGCAGATCTCTAGTCGGGGAGAACACTGAAGCTTTCTTT.

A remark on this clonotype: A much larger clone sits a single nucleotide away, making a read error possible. DNA for the CDR3: TGCAGCCTCCGGGGGGGCCGGGGCAATGAGCAGCTCTTC. As protein: CSLRGGRGNEQLF. This rearrangement joins TRBV20-1 to TRBJ2-1, with 8 bases aligning to TRBD2. This CDR3 spans 13 amino acids. The germline V gene has CDR1 DFQATT and CDR2 SNEGSKA (reference sequence).

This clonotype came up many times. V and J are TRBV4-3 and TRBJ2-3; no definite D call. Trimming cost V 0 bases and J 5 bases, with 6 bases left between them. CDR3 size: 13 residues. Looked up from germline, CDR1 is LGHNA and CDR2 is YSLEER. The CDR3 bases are TGCGCCAGCAGCCAAGATGCGATAGATACGCAGTATTTT. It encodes CASSQDAIDTQYF.

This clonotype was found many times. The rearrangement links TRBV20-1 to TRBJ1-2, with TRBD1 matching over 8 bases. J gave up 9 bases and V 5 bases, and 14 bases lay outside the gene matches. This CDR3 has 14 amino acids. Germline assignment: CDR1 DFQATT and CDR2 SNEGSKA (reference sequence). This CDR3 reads CSAGTGPGQLSYTF. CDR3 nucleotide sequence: TGCAGTGCTGGGACAGGACCGGGACAACTAAGCTACACCTTC.

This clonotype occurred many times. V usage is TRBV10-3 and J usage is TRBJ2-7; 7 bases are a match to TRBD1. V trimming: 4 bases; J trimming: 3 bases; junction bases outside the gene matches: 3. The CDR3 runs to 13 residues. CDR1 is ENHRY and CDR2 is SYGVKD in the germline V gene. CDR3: CAISGAGGYEQYF. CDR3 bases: TGTGCCATCAGTGGAGCAGGGGGCTACGAGCAGTACTTC.

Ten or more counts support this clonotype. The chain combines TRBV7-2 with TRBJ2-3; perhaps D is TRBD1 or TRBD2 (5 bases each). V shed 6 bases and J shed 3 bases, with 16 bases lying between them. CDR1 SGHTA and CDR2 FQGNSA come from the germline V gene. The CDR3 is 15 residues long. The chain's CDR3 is CASSFRGPTTDTQYF. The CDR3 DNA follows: TGTGCCAGCAGTTTCCGGGGCCCGACGACAGATACGCAGTATTTT. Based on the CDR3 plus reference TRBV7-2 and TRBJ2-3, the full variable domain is GAGVSQSPSNKVTEKGKDVELRCDPISGHTALYWYRQSLGQGLEFLIYFQGNSAPDKSGLPSDRFSAERTGGSVSTLTIQRTQQEDSAVYLCASSFRGPTTDTQYFGPGTRLTVL.

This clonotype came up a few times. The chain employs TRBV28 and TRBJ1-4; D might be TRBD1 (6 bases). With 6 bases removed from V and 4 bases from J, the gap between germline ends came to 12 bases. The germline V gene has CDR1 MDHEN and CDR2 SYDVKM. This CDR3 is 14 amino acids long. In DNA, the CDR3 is TGTGCCAGCAGAGACAGGACGAGTAATGAAAAACTGTTTTTT. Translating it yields CASRDRTSNEKLFF.

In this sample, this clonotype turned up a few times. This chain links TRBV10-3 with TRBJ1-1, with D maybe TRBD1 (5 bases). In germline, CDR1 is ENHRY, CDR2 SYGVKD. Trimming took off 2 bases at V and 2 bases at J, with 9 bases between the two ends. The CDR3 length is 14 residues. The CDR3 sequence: CAISEGGDNTEAFF. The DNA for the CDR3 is TGTGCCATCAGTGAGGGGGGTGACAACACTGAAGCTTTCTTT.

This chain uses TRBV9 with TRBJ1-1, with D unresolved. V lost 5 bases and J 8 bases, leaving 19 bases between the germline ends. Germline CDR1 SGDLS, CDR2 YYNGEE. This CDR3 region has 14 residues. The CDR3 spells CASSAGSYGLEAFF. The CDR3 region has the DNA TGTGCCAGCAGTGCGGGTTCCTATGGGCTCGAAGCTTTCTTT.

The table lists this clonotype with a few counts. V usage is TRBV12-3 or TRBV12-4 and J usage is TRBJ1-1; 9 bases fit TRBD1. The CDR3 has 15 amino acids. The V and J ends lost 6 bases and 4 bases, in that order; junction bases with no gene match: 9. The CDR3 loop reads CASSPSGTGSTEAFF. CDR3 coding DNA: TGTGCCAGCAGCCCCTCCGGGACAGGGAGCACTGAAGCTTTCTTT.

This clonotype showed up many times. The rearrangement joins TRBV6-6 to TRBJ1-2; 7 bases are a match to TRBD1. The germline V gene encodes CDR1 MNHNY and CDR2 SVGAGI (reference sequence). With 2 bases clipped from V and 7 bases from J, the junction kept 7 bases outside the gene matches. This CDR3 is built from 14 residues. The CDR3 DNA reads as TGTGCCAGCAGTTACCAGGTCCCAGGGGGTGGCTACACCTTC. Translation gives CASSYQVPGGGYTF.

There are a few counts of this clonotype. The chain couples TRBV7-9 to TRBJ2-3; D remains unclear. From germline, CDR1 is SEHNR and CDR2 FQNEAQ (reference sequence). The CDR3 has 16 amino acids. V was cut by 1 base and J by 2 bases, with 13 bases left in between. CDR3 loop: CASSLEVDAFTDTQYF. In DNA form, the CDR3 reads TGTGCCAGCAGCTTAGAGGTGGATGCGTTCACAGATACGCAGTATTTT.

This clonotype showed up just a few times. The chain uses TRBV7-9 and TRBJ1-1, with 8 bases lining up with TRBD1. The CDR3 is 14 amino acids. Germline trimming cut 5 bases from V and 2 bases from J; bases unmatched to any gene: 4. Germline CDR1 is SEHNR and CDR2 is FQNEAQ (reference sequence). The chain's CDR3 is CASSTQGANTEAFF. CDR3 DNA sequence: TGTGCCAGCAGCACGCAGGGGGCCAACACTGAAGCTTTCTTT.

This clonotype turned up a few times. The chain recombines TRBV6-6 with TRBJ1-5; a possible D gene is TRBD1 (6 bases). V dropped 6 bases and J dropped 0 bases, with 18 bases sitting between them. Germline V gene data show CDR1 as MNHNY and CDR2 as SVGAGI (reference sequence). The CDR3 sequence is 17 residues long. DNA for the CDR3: TGTGCCAGCAGCCTTACAGGGCTTGGGTATAGCAATCAGCCCCAGCATTTT. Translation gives CASSLTGLGYSNQPQHF.

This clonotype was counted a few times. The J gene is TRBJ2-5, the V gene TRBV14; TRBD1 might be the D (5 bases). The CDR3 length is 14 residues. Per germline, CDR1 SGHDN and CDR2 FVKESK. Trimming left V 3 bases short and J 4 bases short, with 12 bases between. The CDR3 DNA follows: TGTGCCAGCAGCCATGGGGCAGGGATAGAGACCCAGTACTTC. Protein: CASSHGAGIETQYF.

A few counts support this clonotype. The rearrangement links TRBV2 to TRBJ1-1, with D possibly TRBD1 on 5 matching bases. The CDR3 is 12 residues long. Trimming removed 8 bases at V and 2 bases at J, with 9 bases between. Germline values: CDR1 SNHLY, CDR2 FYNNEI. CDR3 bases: TGTGCCAGCGGGCAGGGAAACACTGAAGCTTTCTTT. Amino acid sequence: CASGQGNTEAFF.

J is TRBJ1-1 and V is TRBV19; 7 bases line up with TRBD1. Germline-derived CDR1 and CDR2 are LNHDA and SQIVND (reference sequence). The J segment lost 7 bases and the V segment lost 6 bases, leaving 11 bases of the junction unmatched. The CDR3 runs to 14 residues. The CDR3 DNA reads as TGTGCCAGTAGCCCCCGGTCAGACAGGGTTGAAGCTTTCTTT. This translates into CASSPRSDRVEAFF.

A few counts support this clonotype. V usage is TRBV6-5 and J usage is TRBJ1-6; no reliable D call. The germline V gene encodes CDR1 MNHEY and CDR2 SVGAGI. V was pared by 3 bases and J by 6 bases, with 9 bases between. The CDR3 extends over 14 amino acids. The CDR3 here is CASSYGHLNSPLHF. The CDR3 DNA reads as TGTGCCAGCAGTTATGGGCACCTTAATTCACCCCTCCACTTT.

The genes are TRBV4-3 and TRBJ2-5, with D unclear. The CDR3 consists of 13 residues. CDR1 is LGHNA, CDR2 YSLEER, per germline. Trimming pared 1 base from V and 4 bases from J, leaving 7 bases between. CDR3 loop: CASSQVGLETQYF. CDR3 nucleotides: TGCGCCAGCAGCCAAGTTGGGCTAGAGACCCAGTACTTC.

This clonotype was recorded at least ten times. The CDR3 spells CASSQDAYTDTQYF. CDR3 DNA sequence: TGTGCCAGCAGCCAAGATGCCTACACAGATACGCAGTATTTT. The V gene is TRBV3-1, the J gene TRBJ2-3; no firm D call. The V and J ends lost 0 bases and 2 bases respectively, with 6 bases between them. Per the germline V gene, CDR1 is LGHDT and CDR2 is YNNKEL (reference sequence). This CDR3 is 14 amino acids long.

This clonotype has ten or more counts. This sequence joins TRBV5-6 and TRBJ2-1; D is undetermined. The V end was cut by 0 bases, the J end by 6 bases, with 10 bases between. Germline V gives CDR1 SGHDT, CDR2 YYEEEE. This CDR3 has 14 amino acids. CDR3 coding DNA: TGTGCCAGCAGCTTGGGCCTTTCGCGCAATGAGCAGTTCTTC. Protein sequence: CASSLGLSRNEQFF. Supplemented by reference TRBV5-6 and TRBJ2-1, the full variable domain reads DAGVTQSPTHLIKTRGQQVTLRCSPKSGHDTVSWYQQALGQGPQFIFQYYEEEERQRGNFPDRFSGHQFPNYSSELNVNALLLGDSALYLCASSLGLSRNEQFFGPGTRLTVL.

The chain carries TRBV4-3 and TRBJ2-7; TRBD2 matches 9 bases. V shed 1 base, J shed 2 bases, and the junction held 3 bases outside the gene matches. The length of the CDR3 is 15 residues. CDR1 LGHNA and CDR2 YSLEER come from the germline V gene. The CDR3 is CASSQVLAGPYEQYF. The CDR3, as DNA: TGCGCCAGCAGCCAAGTCCTAGCGGGACCCTACGAGCAGTACTTC.

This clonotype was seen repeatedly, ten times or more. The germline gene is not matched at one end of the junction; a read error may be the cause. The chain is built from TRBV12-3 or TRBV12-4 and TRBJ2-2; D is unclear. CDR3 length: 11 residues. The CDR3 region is CASSGTRELFF. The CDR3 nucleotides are TGTGCCAGCTCCGGCACCCGGGAGCTGTTTTTT.

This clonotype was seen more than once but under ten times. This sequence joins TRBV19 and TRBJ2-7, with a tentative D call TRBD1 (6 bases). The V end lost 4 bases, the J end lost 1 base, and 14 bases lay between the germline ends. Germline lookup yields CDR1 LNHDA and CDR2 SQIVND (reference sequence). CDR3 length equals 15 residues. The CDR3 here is CASSTTGQPSYEQYF. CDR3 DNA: TGTGCCAGTAGTACTACAGGGCAACCTTCCTACGAGCAGTACTTC.

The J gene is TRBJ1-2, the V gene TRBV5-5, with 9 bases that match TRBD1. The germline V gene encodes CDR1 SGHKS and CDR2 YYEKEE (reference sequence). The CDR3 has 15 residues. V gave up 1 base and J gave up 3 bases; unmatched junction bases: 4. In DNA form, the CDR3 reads TGTGCCAGCAGCTTGTTACAGGGGGCTTACTATGGCTACACCTTC. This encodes CASSLLQGAYYGYTF.

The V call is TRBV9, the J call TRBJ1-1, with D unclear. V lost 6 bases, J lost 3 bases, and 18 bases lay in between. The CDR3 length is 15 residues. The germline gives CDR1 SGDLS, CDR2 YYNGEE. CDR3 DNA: TGTGCCAGCAATCACCGCCAAAGTGGCGACACTGAAGCTTTCTTT. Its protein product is CASNHRQSGDTEAFF.